The 8 T cell receptor beta chains presented below share a single source sample, sequenced in a study of blood T cell repertoires in COVID-19 (dated by TCRdb to the early 2020s). Receptor amplification or capture employed the immunoSEQ multiplex PCR assay. TCRdb's version of the immuneACCESS table is confined to in-frame rearrangements and falls short of the full clone set. An unresolved V gene accounts for under half of the shortfall where checked; the remainder is of unknown origin. For this sample there are a few hundred thousand clones; 89% appear just once. The ten biggest clones cover about 4.6% of the sample. The sample consisted of peripheral blood. These receptors were taken from a woman aged 40 to 50 who had recovered from COVID-19.

The CDR3 DNA reads as TGTGCTAGTGGTGACAGACAGGGATTGGGCACTGAAGCTTTCTTT. It specifies CASGDRQGLGTEAFF. This chain uses TRBV12-5 with TRBJ1-1; 7 bases match TRBD1. Looked up from germline, CDR1 is LGHNT and CDR2 is FRNRAP. The trim removed 5 bases at V and 4 bases at J, leaving 10 bases unmatched. The CDR3 sequence is 15 residues long. Full variable domain (missing parts from reference TRBV12-5 and TRBJ1-1): DARVTQTPRHKVTEMGQEVTMRCQPILGHNTVFWYRQTMMQGLELLAYFRNRAPLDDSGMPKDRFSAEMPDATLATLKIQPSEPRDSAVYFCASGDRQGLGTEAFFGQGTRLTVV.

The V and J genes are TRBV5-1 and TRBJ2-2, with 8 bases that match TRBD2. This CDR3 comprises 13 residues. Germline CDR1 is SGHRS and CDR2 is YFSETQ. J was trimmed by 7 bases and V by 5 bases; bases with no gene match: 4. CDR3 DNA: TGCGCCAGCAGTTGGCGGGGGGACGGGGAGCTGTTTTTT. It translates to CASSWRGDGELFF.

The rearrangement uses TRBV10-2 and TRBJ2-7, with 9 bases aligning to TRBD2. Germline loops: CDR1 WSHSY, CDR2 SAAADI. This CDR3 comprises 14 residues. V lost 7 bases, J lost 2 bases, and 6 bases stayed unmatched. The CDR3 region is CASTNQRGAYEQYF. DNA of the CDR3: TGCGCCAGCACGAATCAGCGGGGGGCCTACGAGCAGTACTTC.

V gene TRBV5-1 combines with J gene TRBJ2-3; possible D gene TRBD2, 6 bases. The CDR3 loop spans 17 amino acids. V was clipped by 0 bases and J by 4 bases, with 18 bases between them. The germline V gene has CDR1 SGHRS and CDR2 YFSETQ. The CDR3 nucleotides read TGCGCCAGCAGCTTGGCGTCGCGCGGGGATGGTGCAGATACGCAGTATTTT. This translates into CASSLASRGDGADTQYF.

V is TRBV27 and J is TRBJ2-2; D unresolved. Germline CDR1 reads MNHEY; CDR2 reads SMNVEV (reference sequence). This CDR3 spans 12 amino acids. V lost 6 bases and J 4 bases, leaving 6 bases between the germline ends. CDR3 DNA: TGTGCCAGCAGAGCTAGCACCGGGGAGCTGTTTTTT. Translated: CASRASTGELFF.

The CDR3 loop reads CASSLRGGEQFF. CDR3 DNA: TGCGCCAGCAGCCTCCGGGGTGGTGAGCAGTTCTTC. This chain links TRBV5-1 with TRBJ2-1; TRBD2 might be the D (5 bases). CDR1 is SGHRS and CDR2 is YFSETQ in the germline V gene. The CDR3 is 12 residues long. V was pared by 4 bases and J by 9 bases, with 11 bases between.

This chain joins TRBV5-5 and TRBJ2-1; 8 bases line up with TRBD2. The germline V gene has CDR1 SGHKS and CDR2 YYEKEE (reference sequence). J was trimmed by 0 bases and V by 4 bases; bases with no gene match: 3. This CDR3 is 15 amino acids long. The CDR3 bases are TGTGCCAGCAGCCCCGGGACTAGCTCCTACAATGAGCAGTTCTTC. Protein product: CASSPGTSSYNEQFF.

The J gene is TRBJ1-1, the V gene TRBV6-5; D is undetermined. V gave up 6 bases and J gave up 3 bases, with 17 bases separating them. The CDR3 consists of 15 residues. CDR1 and CDR2 from the germline V gene are MNHEY and SVGAGI. The CDR3, as DNA: TGTGCCAGCAGCCTACGAGGAGGCGCGTACACTGAAGCTTTCTTT. Its protein is CASSLRGGAYTEAFF.